Listed below are T cell receptor beta chains from one sample, sequenced in a study of OX40 agonist ivuxolimab in advanced cancers. Assay: immunoSEQ multiplex PCR; the TCRdb copy retains only in-frame clones and omits some. The sample consists of about 130,000 clones, just over 90% of them appearing once. Specimen: CD4+ or CD8+ T cells sorted from blood, collected in a trial of the OX40 agonist ivuxolimab. The origin of the receptors is an adult with an advanced solid tumor such as melanoma, head and neck, liver or kidney cancer. CDR3s include the opening cysteine and the closing phenylalanine or tryptophan. The D gene is left open where the match is weak. Rows give clone size only sometimes, using once, few, many, or a class for an expanded clone.

TRBV2	-	-	TRBJ1-1	CARGRNTEAFF	TGTGCCAGGGGCCGCAACACTGAAGCTTTCTTT
TRBV30	-	-	TRBJ2-3	CAWSSLGDTQYF	TGTGCCTGGAGTTCATTGGGAGATACGCAGTATTTT
TRBV19	-	TRBD1	TRBJ2-4	CASRDRDLAKNIQYF	TGTGCCAGTAGGGACAGGGACCTAGCCAAAAACATTCAGTACTTC
TRBV7-9	-	-	TRBJ2-1	CASSLVAAFSYNEQFF	TGTGCCAGCAGCTTAGTGGCGGCTTTCTCCTACAATGAGCAGTTCTTC
TRBV29-1	-	-	TRBJ2-7	CSVVAGPSPLYEQYF	TGCAGCGTTGTGGCTGGCCCCAGCCCTCTCTACGAGCAGTACTTC
TRBV6-5	-	TRBD1	TRBJ1-6	CASSDRDDNSPLHF	TGTGCCAGCAGCGACAGGGACGACAATTCACCCCTCCACTTT
TRBV6-6	-	TRBD1	TRBJ1-2	CASSALTGGGGGYTF	TGTGCCAGCAGTGCCCTAACAGGGGGCGGGGGTGGCTACACCTTC
TRBV5-4	once	TRBD1	TRBJ2-7	CASSSARDRVREQYF	TGTGCCAGCAGCTCCGCCAGGGACAGGGTGAGGGAGCAGTACTTC
TRBV7-9	-	TRBD1	TRBJ1-1	CASSLQGAQERGAFF	TGTGCCAGCAGCTTACAGGGGGCGCAGGAGAGGGGAGCTTTCTTT
TRBV9	-	TRBD2	TRBJ2-5	CASTTTSGRGETQYF	TGTGCCAGCACCACGACTAGCGGGAGGGGGGAGACCCAGTACTTC
TRBV19	once	-	TRBJ2-7	CASHPGSGEQYF	TGTGCCAGTCACCCGGGGTCTGGCGAGCAGTACTTC
TRBV4-3	-	TRBD2	TRBJ2-3	CASSQAWGGLAGVPDTQYF	TGCGCCAGCAGCCAAGCTTGGGGGGGGCTAGCGGGAGTACCAGATACGCAGTATTTT
TRBV7-2	-	TRBD1	TRBJ2-1	CASRPGQGSNEQFF	TGTGCCAGCAGACCGGGACAGGGTTCCAATGAGCAGTTCTTC
TRBV6-1	-	-	TRBJ2-7	CASIKAAGGSYEQYF	TGTGCCAGCATAAAGGCGGCAGGCGGTTCCTACGAGCAGTACTTC
TRBV6-5	-	-	TRBJ2-5	CASTGLQETQYF	TGTGCCAGCACTGGGCTTCAAGAGACCCAGTACTTC
TRBV19	once	TRBD1	TRBJ1-6	CASSIGDRGYNSPLHF	TGTGCCAGTAGTATAGGGGACAGGGGTTATAATTCACCCCTCCACTTT
TRBV28	-	-	TRBJ1-1	CASSLWDRNTEAFF	TGTGCCAGCAGTTTATGGGACAGGAACACTGAAGCTTTCTTT
TRBV27	-	-	TRBJ2-1	CASSLMGKSEQFF	TGTGCCAGCAGTTTAATGGGGAAGAGTGAGCAGTTCTTC
TRBV7-2	-	TRBD1	TRBJ1-5	CASSLGTGWLSNQPQHF	TGTGCCAGCAGCTTGGGGACAGGGTGGCTTAGCAATCAGCCCCAGCATTTT
TRBV18	-	TRBD2	TRBJ2-2	CASSPGTTYTGELFF	TGTGCCAGCTCACCCGGGACTACCTACACCGGGGAGCTGTTTTTT
TRBV11-2	-	TRBD2	TRBJ2-3	CASRSSGGSGVTSTDTQYF	TGTGCCAGCAGATCATCTGGTGGTAGCGGGGTAACTAGCACAGATACGCAGTATTTT
TRBV29-1	-	-	TRBJ1-5	CSVVVSLGNQPQHF	TGCAGCGTTGTAGTGAGTTTGGGCAATCAGCCCCAGCATTTT
TRBV5-4	once	-	TRBJ2-5	CASSSGRTRAETQYF	TGTGCCAGCAGCTCGGGCAGGACGAGGGCAGAGACCCAGTACTTC
TRBV11-3	few	-	TRBJ2-7	CASSPQGSYEQYF	TGTGCCAGCAGCCCTCAGGGCTCCTACGAGCAGTACTTC
TRBV28	-	-	TRBJ1-1	CASSQAGPGRVDTEAFF	TGTGCCAGCAGTCAAGCGGGTCCTGGCCGGGTGGACACTGAAGCTTTCTTT
TRBV6-1	once	TRBD1	TRBJ1-5	CASSDVRGAYQPQHF	TGTGCCAGCAGTGACGTCAGGGGGGCCTATCAGCCCCAGCATTTT
TRBV29-1	-	TRBD2	TRBJ2-3	CSVTTGLAAYTQYF	TGCAGCGTCACCACGGGACTAGCGGCATATACGCAGTATTTT
TRBV11-3	-	-	TRBJ2-7	CASSPGGAREQYF	TGTGCCAGCTCCCCAGGGGGGGCGAGAGAGCAGTACTTC
TRBV28	-	-	TRBJ2-3	CASTPGGTGSTDTQYF	TGTGCCAGCACCCCGGGGGGCACCGGAAGCACAGATACGCAGTATTTT
TRBV11-3	-	TRBD1	TRBJ2-5	CASSPQTGLPQETQYF	TGTGCCAGCAGCCCTCAGACAGGGCTTCCCCAAGAGACCCAGTACTTC
TRBV7-2	-	-	TRBJ2-3	CASSSRRVDTQYF	TGTGCCAGCAGTTCTCGCAGGGTGGATACGCAGTATTTT
TRBV9	-	-	TRBJ1-1	CASSVAGRTEAFF	TGTGCCAGCAGCGTAGCTGGCCGCACTGAAGCTTTCTTT
TRBV27	once	-	TRBJ2-7	CASSFQLTGAQISYEQYF	TGTGCCAGCAGTTTTCAACTCACGGGGGCACAAATCTCCTACGAGCAGTACTTC
TRBV5-6	-	TRBD2	TRBJ2-2	CASSPPAGGPNTGELFF	TGTGCCAGCAGTCCCCCAGCGGGGGGGCCGAACACCGGGGAGCTGTTTTTT
TRBV18	-	-	TRBJ2-7	CASSPPVANEQYF	TGTGCCAGCTCACCACCGGTTGCTAACGAGCAGTACTTC
TRBV5-4	-	-	TRBJ2-7	CASNPGGPTDYEQYF	TGTGCCAGCAACCCTGGTGGCCCCACAGACTACGAGCAGTACTTC
TRBV27	-	-	TRBJ2-1	CASSLSFASSYNEQFF	TGTGCCAGCAGTTTATCTTTTGCGAGCTCCTACAATGAGCAGTTCTTC
TRBV4-1	-	-	TRBJ1-2	CASSQVAGEGYTF	TGCGCCAGCAGCCAAGTTGCCGGGGAGGGCTACACCTTC
TRBV28	-	TRBD1	TRBJ2-1	CASYRDRGQSEQFF	TGTGCCAGCTACCGGGACAGGGGTCAAAGTGAGCAGTTCTTC
TRBV5-4	once	-	TRBJ1-4	CASSAQGIVEKLFF	TGTGCCAGCAGCGCCCAGGGGATTGTTGAAAAACTGTTTTTT